A selection of T cell receptor beta chains follows, all from one sample in a study of T cell repertoires in cytomegalovirus infection. No antigens are known for them. From the reads, TCRdb called clonotypes with MiXCR, one entry per CDR3 protein. The table shows about a million distinct CDR3 sequences, with approximately 32% occurring only once. The input for sequencing was cultured CD8+ T cells from PBMCs, taken from culture after CMV antigen stimulation. Receptor source: a human donor in good health (CMV status not recorded). Some clones in this sample may be carry-over from other donors' samples. The CDR3 runs from the conserved cysteine through the conserved F or W. Fields, in order: clone size, D gene, V gene, J gene, CDR3 protein, CDR3 DNA. D genes are given only for firm matches. Clone sizes are given selectively: once, few, many, or a class where the clone is expanded.

>.|.|TRBV10-2|TRBJ1-2
CASSGDRTPNYGYTF
TGCGCCAGCAGTGGTGACAGGACCCCTAACTATGGCTACACCTTC
>.|.|TRBV15|TRBJ1-5
CATSRDRGDGQPQHF
TGTGCCACCAGCAGAGATCGAGGGGACGGTCAGCCCCAGCATTTT
>once|TRBD1|TRBV27|TRBJ1-6
CASSSGQFNSPLHF
TGTGCCAGCAGTTCGGGACAGTTTAATTCACCCCTCCACTTT
>.|.|TRBV7-2|TRBJ2-4
CASSPFGRGVLLKNIQYF
TGTGCCAGCAGCCCGTTCGGGAGAGGGGTCCTCCTTAAAAACATTCAGTACTTC
>.|.|TRBV3-1|TRBJ1-2
CASSQPDRTDGIYGYTF
TGTGCCAGCAGCCAACCGGATCGGACAGATGGTATATATGGCTACACCTTC
>few|.|TRBV27|TRBJ2-1
CASSLPTNEQFF
TGTGCCAGCAGTCTTCCCACCAATGAGCAGTTCTTC
>.|.|TRBV28|TRBJ2-2
CASSLRLDFTGELFF
TGTGCCAGCAGTTTACGACTGGATTTCACCGGGGAGCTGTTTTTT
>few|.|TRBV15|TRBJ2-7
CATSRDKGSRAYEQYF
TGTGCCACCAGCAGGGACAAAGGGTCTCGGGCCTACGAGCAGTACTTC
>.|TRBD1|TRBV20-1|TRBJ2-1
CSARKGGAYSNEQFF
TGCAGTGCTAGAAAAGGGGGCGCTTATAGCAATGAGCAGTTCTTC
>.|TRBD1|TRBV19|TRBJ1-5
CASSASFWGQGNQPQHF
TGTGCCAGTAGTGCTTCCTTCTGGGGACAGGGAAATCAGCCCCAGCATTTT
>.|TRBD2|TRBV7-8|TRBJ2-3
CASSLWEGSTDTQYF
TGTGCCAGCAGCTTATGGGAGGGGAGCACAGATACGCAGTATTTT
>few|.|TRBV12-3/TRBV12-4|TRBJ1-1
CASSHPSRDTEAFF
TGTGCCAGCAGCCATCCGTCAAGGGACACTGAAGCTTTCTTT
>few|TRBD1|TRBV15|TRBJ1-2
CATSRDLGQGGYGYTF
TGTGCCACCAGCAGAGATCTCGGACAGGGCGGCTATGGCTACACCTTC
>.|.|TRBV12-3/TRBV12-4|TRBJ1-2
CASSAFGFPYGGYTF
TGTGCCAGCAGTGCCTTCGGCTTCCCTTATGGTGGCTACACCTTC
>few|.|TRBV19|TRBJ2-2
CASSIGQRRDTGELFF
TGTGCCAGTAGTATTGGACAGAGGCGGGACACCGGGGAGCTGTTTTTT
>.|.|TRBV12-3/TRBV12-4|TRBJ1-2
CASRSGTGISF
TGTGCCAGCAGGTCCGGGACCGGGATATCCTTC
>many|TRBD2|TRBV7-2|TRBJ2-1
CASSYPTSGSHTSSYNEQFF
TGTGCCAGCAGCTACCCGACTAGCGGGAGTCACACGAGCTCCTACAATGAGCAGTTCTTC
>many|.|TRBV7-2|TRBJ1-5
CASSPRALEWPQHF
TGTGCCAGCAGCCCTCGGGCCTTGGAGTGGCCCCAGCATTTT
>.|TRBD1|TRBV12-3/TRBV12-4|TRBJ2-5
CASSFWGTEQETQYF
TGTGCCAGCAGTTTTTGGGGGACAGAACAAGAGACCCAGTACTTC
>.|.|TRBV7-8|TRBJ1-1
CASSSQLRGNTEAFF
TGTGCCAGCAGCTCCCAATTGAGGGGGAACACTGAAGCTTTCTTT
>.|TRBD1|TRBV19|TRBJ1-1
CASSIRGSRGAGQGTEAFF
TGTGCCAGTAGTATAAGGGGGTCCAGGGGCGCGGGACAGGGCACTGAAGCTTTCTTT
>.|.|TRBV12-3/TRBV12-4|TRBJ1-3
CASSFPTRSGNTIYF
TGTGCCAGCAGTTTTCCTACCCGCTCTGGAAACACCATATATTTT
>few|.|TRBV13|TRBJ1-5
CASSRGGNGNQPQHF
TGTGCCAGCAGCCGAGGGGGTAATGGCAATCAGCCCCAGCATTTT
>few|.|TRBV6-6|TRBJ1-1
CAGDPGHPRNTEAFF
TGTGCCGGTGACCCTGGACACCCACGGAACACTGAAGCTTTCTTT
>few|.|TRBV6-2/TRBV6-3|TRBJ2-5
CASSYSIGRETQYF
TGTGCCAGCAGTTACTCGATCGGGAGAGAGACCCAGTACTTC
>many|.|TRBV6-1|TRBJ2-3
CASSEQLRGAIFTDTQYF
TGTGCCAGCAGTGAACAGCTCCGGGGGGCCATTTTCACAGATACGCAGTATTTT
>.|.|TRBV4-1|TRBJ1-5
CASSLALGAYQPQHF
TGCGCCAGCAGCCTAGCGTTGGGGGCGTATCAGCCCCAGCATTTT
>.|.|TRBV5-1|TRBJ2-1
CASSLADGADEQFF
TGCGCCAGCAGCTTGGCCGACGGGGCGGATGAGCAGTTCTTC
>.|TRBD1|TRBV6-2/TRBV6-3|TRBJ2-7
CASSYPDRDVGEQYF
TGTGCCAGCAGCTACCCGGACAGGGACGTCGGCGAGCAGTACTTC
>few|.|TRBV11-2|TRBJ1-5
CASSTGVYQPQHF
TGTGCCAGCAGCACAGGAGTGTATCAGCCCCAGCATTTT
>.|.|TRBV14|TRBJ1-4
CASSQDSTWQGREKLFF
TGTGCCAGCAGCCAAGACTCGACGTGGCAGGGTAGGGAAAAACTGTTTTTT
>.|.|TRBV9|TRBJ2-6
CASSVVSGSGANVLTF
TGTGCCAGCAGCGTAGTATCGGGGTCTGGGGCCAACGTCCTGACTTTC
>many|TRBD2|TRBV7-2|TRBJ2-3
CASSLEIGGGPRDTQYF
TGTGCCAGCAGCTTAGAGATCGGGGGGGGCCCTCGAGATACGCAGTATTTT
>few|.|TRBV6-5|TRBJ2-4
CASSYPEVRRAKNIQYF
TGTGCCAGCAGTTACCCCGAGGTCAGACGGGCCAAAAACATTCAGTACTTC
>.|.|TRBV9|TRBJ2-2
CASSVARGRVNTGELFF
TGTGCCAGCAGCGTAGCTCGCGGCAGGGTTAACACCGGGGAGCTGTTTTTT
>.|.|TRBV9|TRBJ2-2
CASTTGGGSGELFF
TGTGCCAGCACCACGGGGGGCGGCAGTGGGGAGCTGTTTTTT
>.|.|TRBV6-2/TRBV6-3|TRBJ1-5
CASSLTGAYQPQHF
TGTGCCAGCAGCCTCACGGGGGCCTATCAGCCCCAGCATTTT